The present TCR beta chain was sequenced within a study of blood T cell repertoires in COVID-19. Study summary: Acute and convalescent COVID-19 samples came from the United States, Italy and Spain. The cDNA or gDNA used as material had been derived from T cells, B-cell-depleted T cells, or PBMCs.

CDR1 and CDR2 from the germline V gene are WSHSY and SAAADI. CDR3 size: 14 residues. The V and J ends lost 3 bases and 5 bases, in that order; junction bases with no gene match: 4. In the study's own analysis: Amplified reference gene primers provided the basis for estimating nucleated cell counts. Some clones are missing from TCRdb's copy, which holds only in-frame ones; the method was immunoSEQ multiplex PCR. The V and J calls and clone size are taken from that table; D and trimming were inferred from the DNA. The sample lists 200,000 to 250,000 clones; about 85% were seen once. This chain links TRBV10-2 with TRBJ2-1, with 7 bases fitting TRBD1. The sequenced sample consisted of peripheral blood. This clonotype was obtained from a woman aged 18 to 35 who had recovered from COVID-19. The CDR3 DNA sequence: TGCGCCAGCAGTGAACAGGGGCGCAACAATGAGCAGTTCTTC. Its protein is CASSEQGRNNEQFF.